One and the same sample provided the 2 T cell receptor beta chains below, sequenced in a study of early T cells in non-severe SARS-CoV-2 infection. TCRdb called the 5' RACE reads again in MiXCR, with one record for every CDR3 protein. Altogether around 80,000 distinct CDR3 sequences are present, about 11% being singletons, with the ten largest covering 9.5% to 15%. This specimen consisted of whole blood, obtained at baseline. Source of these receptors: an adult who was a healthcare worker with PCR-confirmed SARS-CoV-2 infection or an uninfected control (not recorded which).

This clonotype was counted between two and nine times. V usage is TRBV19 and J usage is TRBJ1-2; 7 nucleotides match TRBD1. Trimming at V came to 6 bases and at J to 4 bases, leaving 11 bases not matched to a gene. The CDR3 length is 15 residues. Germline V gene data show CDR1 as LNHDA and CDR2 as SQIVND (reference sequence). In DNA form, the CDR3 reads TGTGCCAGTAGCCGCGGGGGCTCAGGGGGCTATGGCTACACCTTC. Translated: CASSRGGSGGYGYTF.

The V and J genes are TRBV28 and TRBJ2-1; D perhaps matches TRBD2 (6 bases). This CDR3 is built from 12 residues. V lost 11 bases and J lost 3, with 11 bases in between. Germline CDR1 MDHEN, CDR2 SYDVKM. The CDR3 DNA sequence: TGTGCCTCCCGGGGGAACTACAATGAGCAGTTCTTC. Translated, it gives CASRGNYNEQFF.